This entry lists 10 T cell receptor beta chains sequenced from one sample in a study of blood T cell repertoires in COVID-19 (dated by TCRdb to about 2020). Receptor libraries were prepared by the immunoSEQ multiplex PCR assay. Here the immuneACCESS table is served through TCRdb, limited to in-frame sequences with V and J called. Missing clones are a known gap in these copies; in checked studies unresolved V genes cover under half, and the rest lacks a known reason. The sample records under 250,000 clones, roughly 89% of which are singletons. The ten top clones hold around 6.5% of the sample. The material sequenced was peripheral blood. These receptors were obtained from a man aged 60-69 years who had recovered from COVID-19.

The CDR3 DNA follows: TGTGCCAGCAGCGTAGCTCCGACAGGGGGCGATGGCTACACCTTC. Translated, it gives CASSVAPTGGDGYTF. The gene calls are TRBV9 and TRBJ1-2; 10 nucleotides align to TRBD1. The CDR3 has 15 residues. CDR1 is SGDLS and CDR2 is YYNGEE in the germline V gene. The ends lost 0 bases at V and 6 bases at J; junction bases unmatched: 5. The full variable domain, in which reference TRBV9 and TRBJ1-2 provide the parts outside the CDR3, is DSGVTQTPKHLITATGQRVTLRCSPRSGDLSVYWYQQSLDQGLQFLIQYYNGEERAKGNILERFSAQQFPDLHSELNLSSLELGDSALYFCASSVAPTGGDGYTFGSGTRLTVV.

J is TRBJ1-2 and V is TRBV19; a weak D match, TRBD1 (6 bases). The V end was cut by 5 bases, the J end by 0 bases, with 10 bases between. The CDR3 totals 14 residues. Germline V gene lookup returns CDR1 LNHDA and CDR2 SQIVND (reference sequence). In DNA, the CDR3 is TGTGCCAGTAGTGCCCGACAGGCTAACTATGGCTACACCTTC. Its protein product is CASSARQANYGYTF.

This clone occurred a few times. The DNA for the CDR3 is TGTGCCAGCAGTTACTCTCTTAGCGGGAGCTACGAGCAGTACTTC. Translation gives CASSYSLSGSYEQYF. The V gene is TRBV6-5, the J gene TRBJ2-7, with 9 positions matching TRBD2. With V trimmed by 0 bases and J by 3 bases, 3 bases remained unmatched. The CDR3 sequence is 15 residues long. The germline V gene has CDR1 MNHEY and CDR2 SVGAGI.

This chain connects TRBV6-2 or TRBV6-3 to TRBJ2-3; 9 bases fit TRBD1. Unmatched junction bases numbered 9, after V lost 5 bases and J lost 3 bases. This CDR3 contains 16 residues. From germline, CDR1 is MNHEY and CDR2 SVGEGT. CDR3 nucleotide sequence: TGTGCCAGCAGTCCGCGGGGACAGGGAGGTACAGATACGCAGTATTTT. This encodes CASSPRGQGGTDTQYF.

This chain joins TRBV6-5 and TRBJ2-3; 10 bases are a match to TRBD2. This CDR3 comprises 15 residues. V lost 4 bases to trimming and J lost 0 bases; unmatched junction nucleotides: 1. CDR1 and CDR2 (germline): MNHEY, SVGAGI. This CDR3 reads CASSSLAGSTDTQYF. The CDR3 DNA reads TGTGCCAGCAGTTCACTAGCGGGGAGCACAGATACGCAGTATTTT.

The chain employs TRBV30 and TRBJ2-2; the D gene is possibly TRBD2 (6 bases). CDR3 length: 14 residues. Between the trimmed V and J ends, which lost 1 base and 4 bases, there was a span of 10 bases. Germline-derived CDR1 and CDR2 are GTSNPN and SVGIG (reference sequence). CDR3 coding DNA: TGTGCCTGGAGTGACGGGGGAGTCACCGGGGAGCTGTTTTTT. Translating gives CAWSDGGVTGELFF. The full variable domain, rest sourced from reference TRBV30 and TRBJ2-2, is SQTIHQWPATLVQPVGSPLSLECTVEGTSNPNLYWYRQAAGRGLQLLFYSVGIGQISSEVPQNLSASRPQDRQFILSSKKLLLSDSGFYLCAWSDGGVTGELFFGEGSRLTVL.

The chain employs TRBV18 and TRBJ1-4; TRBD1 might be the D (5 bases). In germline, CDR1 is KGHSH, CDR2 LQKENI. The CDR3 has 14 residues. The V and J ends lost 5 bases and 8 bases respectively, with 15 bases between them. CDR3 nucleotides: TGTGCCAGCTCAAGGACCGTTCAGGGAGAAAAACTGTTTTTT. This encodes CASSRTVQGEKLFF.

The CDR3 reads CASSRGTTYEQYF. DNA of the CDR3: TGTGCCAGCAGCAGGGGGACAACCTACGAGCAGTACTTC. V is TRBV5-6 and J is TRBJ2-7, with D possibly matching TRBD1 (6 bases). The CDR3 runs to 13 residues. Germline V gene lookup returns CDR1 SGHDT and CDR2 YYEEEE. V lost 4 bases and J lost 2, with 10 bases in between.

The chain joins TRBV5-1 to TRBJ2-7; TRBD1 matches 8 bases. CDR1 is SGHRS, CDR2 YFSETQ, per germline. The CDR3 runs 14 residues. Trimming at V came to 4 bases and at J to 5 bases, leaving 8 bases not matched to a gene. The CDR3: CASSPGQESHEQYF. As DNA, the CDR3 is TGCGCCAGCAGCCCGGGACAGGAGAGTCACGAGCAGTACTTC. The full variable domain, rest sourced from reference TRBV5-1 and TRBJ2-7, is KAGVTQTPRYLIKTRGQQVTLSCSPISGHRSVSWYQQTPGQGLQFLFEYFSETQRNKGNFPGRFSGRQFSNSRSEMNVSTLELGDSALYLCASSPGQESHEQYFGPGTRLTVT.

The V and J genes are TRBV7-3 and TRBJ2-4, with 7 bases aligning to TRBD2. The CDR3 consists of 17 residues. In germline, CDR1 is SGHTA, CDR2 FQGTGA. V was clipped by 5 bases and J by 0 bases; unmatched bases: 10. The CDR3 here is CASSPHGGSIAKNIQYF. CDR3 coding DNA: TGTGCCAGCAGCCCCCACGGGGGGAGCATAGCCAAAAACATTCAGTACTTC.